What follows are 13 T cell receptor beta chains derived from one specimen sequenced in a study of cytomegalovirus exposure and HLA in healthy donors. The PCR ran on 60 Vbeta and 13 Jbeta primers. Libraries were prepared by immunoSEQ multiplex PCR; TCRdb keeps only in-frame clonotypes and omits some of them. The sample carries 150,000 to 200,000 clones, around 81% recorded once. The source material was PBMCs. These receptors originate from a woman aged 25 to 39 in good health and CMV-seronegative.

The V call is TRBV5-4, the J call TRBJ2-5; 12 bases are a match to TRBD1. The J call could be wrong; TRBJ2-7 is a better fit for the DNA end. The germline V gene has CDR1 SGHNT and CDR2 YYREEE (reference sequence). This CDR3 has 17 amino acids. CDR3 region: CASSAPLGQGARNEQYF. The CDR3 coding sequence is TGTGCCAGCAGCGCACCTTTGGGACAGGGGGCGAGAAACGAGCAGTACTTC.

The CDR3 nucleotides read TGTGCCAGCAGTGACAGGGGAGCGGACCGAACCTATGAGACCCAGTACTTC. Translating gives CASSDRGADRTYETQYF. This chain links TRBV25-1 with TRBJ2-5; the D gene is possibly TRBD1 (6 bases). The CDR3 length is 17 residues. Germline lookup yields CDR1 MGHDK and CDR2 SYGVNS. V was shortened by 3 bases and J by 5 bases, with 22 bases between the two germline ends. Variable domain in full (rest from reference TRBV25-1 and TRBJ2-5): EADIYQTPRYLVIGTGKKITLECSQTMGHDKMYWYQQDPGMELHLIHYSYGVNSTEKGDLSSESTVSRIRTEHFPLTLESARPSHTSQYLCASSDRGADRTYETQYFGPGTRLLVL.

The sample holds a few counts of this clone. The V gene is TRBV4-2, the J gene TRBJ2-7, with 9 bases that match TRBD2. Germline CDR1 LGHNA, CDR2 YNFKEQ. The CDR3 loop spans 15 amino acids. With 2 bases clipped from V and 4 bases from J, the junction kept 6 bases outside the gene matches. CDR3 loop: CASSQSSGGTYEQYF. The CDR3, as DNA: TGTGCCAGCAGCCAAAGTAGCGGGGGCACGTACGAGCAGTACTTC.

This chain connects TRBV19 to TRBJ2-2, with 16 nucleotides matching TRBD2. This CDR3 comprises 21 residues. The germline CDR1 and CDR2 sequences are LNHDA and SQIVND (reference sequence). After removal of 6 bases from V and 3 bases from J, the junction contained 16 bases not matched to a gene. CDR3 in amino acids: CASRKTTGLAGGRGYTGELFF. CDR3 nucleotide sequence: TGTGCCAGTAGGAAGACGACGGGACTAGCGGGGGGGCGCGGTTACACCGGGGAGCTGTTTTTT.

The chain couples TRBV7-2 to TRBJ2-2; 9 bases map to TRBD2. Trimming cost V 1 base and J 6 bases; bases outside gene matches: 3. Germline CDR1 and CDR2: SGHTA and FQGNSA. This CDR3 has 15 amino acids. For the CDR3, the DNA is TGTGCCAGCAGCTTAGAGGGCGGGAGGGCCGGGGAGCTGTTTTTT. This codes for CASSLEGGRAGELFF.

Of note for this clone: Distinct nucleotide sequences in the sample also encode this CDR3. The rearrangement uses TRBV7-2 and TRBJ2-7; D remains unclear. The V gene's germline CDR1 is SGHTA and CDR2 FQGNSA. This CDR3 is 14 amino acids long. V was clipped by 1 base and J by 0 bases, with 7 bases between them. The CDR3 region is CASSLGASSYEQYF. The CDR3 DNA reads TGTGCCAGCAGCTTAGGGGCCTCCTCCTACGAGCAGTACTTC.

The CDR3 loop reads CASRAGGYEQYF. DNA of the CDR3: TGTGCCAGCAGAGCGGGAGGGTACGAGCAGTACTTC. The J gene is TRBJ2-5, the V gene TRBV27; 10 bases line up with TRBD2. Gene TRBJ2-7 matches the end of the DNA better, so the J call may be wrong. Germline V CDR1 and CDR2: MNHEY, SMNVEV (reference sequence). This CDR3 has 12 residues.

V is TRBV7-2 and J is TRBJ1-5, with TRBD1 identical over 10 bases. The CDR3 is 14 amino acids. In germline, CDR1 is SGHTA, CDR2 FQGNSA. The trim removed 5 bases at V and 6 bases at J, leaving 4 bases unmatched. CDR3 DNA sequence: TGTGCCAGCAGCACCGGGACAGGGGCTCAGCCCCAGCATTTT. This encodes CASSTGTGAQPQHF.

The V call is TRBV6-5, the J call TRBJ1-2; TRBD1 is a possible D gene (5 bases). Trimming took 3 bases from V and 1 from J, leaving 6 bases between them. The length of the CDR3 is 13 residues. Per the germline V gene, CDR1 is MNHEY and CDR2 is SVGAGI. The chain's CDR3 is CASSYDSNYGYTF. In nucleotides, the CDR3 is TGTGCCAGCAGTTATGACAGTAACTATGGCTACACCTTC.

This rearrangement joins TRBV5-1 to TRBJ1-1; a weak D match, TRBD1 (5 bases). V dropped 0 bases and J dropped 1 base, with 10 bases sitting between them. The CDR3 extends over 15 amino acids. CDR1 is SGHRS, CDR2 YFSETQ, per germline. The CDR3 protein is CASSLGQPRNTEAFF. In DNA, the CDR3 is TGCGCCAGCAGCTTGGGACAGCCCAGGAACACTGAAGCTTTCTTT.

This clone turned up a few times. The rearrangement links TRBV4-1 to TRBJ2-6; 11 bases align to TRBD1. Trimming at V came to 1 base and at J to 2 bases, leaving 4 bases not matched to a gene. Germline values: CDR1 MGHRA, CDR2 YSYEKL. The CDR3 length is 18 residues. The DNA of the CDR3 is TGCGCCAGCAGCCAAGCGGACAGGGGGCGCCCTGGGGCCAACGTCCTGACTTTC. Protein sequence: CASSQADRGRPGANVLTF.

CDR3 sequence (DNA): TGCAGCGTTGAAGTGTTTCGGGACTCTGGAAACACCATATATTTT. It is translated as CSVEVFRDSGNTIYF. The chain carries TRBV29-1 and TRBJ1-3; D call uncertain. This CDR3 is built from 15 residues. Trimming shortened V by 1 base and J by 0 bases, and 10 bases separated the two germline ends. CDR1 SQVTM and CDR2 ANQGSEA come from the germline V gene.

The rearrangement joins TRBV5-5 to TRBJ2-2, with 10 bases aligning to TRBD1. Germline V CDR1 and CDR2: SGHKS, YYEKEE (reference sequence). The V segment lost 4 bases and the J segment 2 bases; nucleotides outside the gene matches: 8. This CDR3 has 17 residues. The CDR3: CASSPGTGEENTGELFF. CDR3 nucleotide sequence: TGTGCCAGCAGCCCCGGGACAGGGGAGGAAAACACCGGGGAGCTGTTTTTT.